The 29 T cell receptor beta chains in this list originate from one sample, sequenced in a study of multiple sclerosis patients with progressive multifocal leukoencephalopathy. Here immunoSEQ multiplex PCR was the method, and the copy in TCRdb shows in-frame clones only, minus some. Of some 30,000 clones in the sample, roughly 89% are singletons; the top ten hold approximately 1.5%. Time point denoted: around six months of natalizumab therapy. Sequenced material: PBMCs, taken from a patient treated with natalizumab. The receptors derive from a human donor with multiple sclerosis.

This chain uses TRBV19 with TRBJ2-7; D might be TRBD2 (5 bases). Germline CDR1 reads LNHDA; CDR2 reads SQIVND (reference sequence). The CDR3 loop spans 15 amino acids. V lost 2 bases to trimming and J lost 2 bases, with 13 bases between them. The CDR3 loop reads CASSIRMRAAYEQYF. DNA for the CDR3: TGTGCCAGTAGTATAAGGATGAGGGCCGCCTACGAGCAGTACTTC.

The chain carries TRBV9 and TRBJ2-5; perhaps TRBD2 as D (6 bases). The CDR3 has 15 amino acids. Trimming pared 4 bases from V and 0 bases from J, leaving 13 bases between. Germline assignment: CDR1 SGDLS and CDR2 YYNGEE. Here the CDR3 DNA reads TGTGCCAGCAGCACCAGTGGAGGGAACCAAGAGACCCAGTACTTC. It is translated as CASSTSGGNQETQYF.

The chain employs TRBV19 and TRBJ1-5; D perhaps matches TRBD1 (5 bases). The CDR3 covers 15 residues. The V gene's germline CDR1 is LNHDA and CDR2 SQIVND (reference sequence). The germline V and J ends were trimmed by 5 bases and 0 bases, with 11 bases remaining between them. CDR3 nucleotides: TGTGCCAGTAGTTCTTCAGGGAATAGCAATCAGCCCCAGCATTTT. Translation gives CASSSSGNSNQPQHF.

The rearrangement links TRBV19 to TRBJ2-1; the D gene is possibly TRBD1 (6 bases). CDR1 and CDR2 from the germline V gene are LNHDA and SQIVND (reference sequence). Trimming removed 5 bases at V and 4 bases at J, with 12 bases between. The CDR3 is made up of 14 amino acids. This CDR3 is CASSLRTAYNEQFF. As DNA, the CDR3 is TGTGCCAGTAGTTTACGGACAGCTTACAATGAGCAGTTCTTC.

This clone occurred once. The V gene is TRBV27, the J gene TRBJ2-3; the match to TRBD1 covers 10 bases. Germline values: CDR1 MNHEY, CDR2 SMNVEV (reference sequence). With V trimmed by 2 bases and J by 8 bases, 10 bases remained unmatched. The CDR3 contains 16 residues. CDR3 DNA: TGTGCCAGCAGTTTAAAGCGGGACAGGGGAGGAACTACGCAGTATTTT. As protein: CASSLKRDRGGTTQYF.

Regarding this clone: Additional DNA sequences in this sample encode the identical CDR3. CDR3: CASSLSPYEQYF. Here the CDR3 DNA reads TGTGCCAGCAGCTTGTCACCCTACGAGCAGTACTTC. The chain links TRBV28 to TRBJ2-7; D call uncertain. Trimming took 6 bases from V and 2 from J, leaving 8 bases between them. The CDR3 has 12 amino acids. The germline V gene encodes CDR1 MDHEN and CDR2 SYDVKM. Drawing the rest from reference TRBV28 and TRBJ2-7, the complete variable domain is DVKVTQSSRYLVKRTGEKVFLECVQDMDHENMFWYRQDPGLGLRLIYFSYDVKMKEKGDIPEGYSVSREKKERFSLILESASTNQTSMYLCASSLSPYEQYFGPGTRLTVT.

V gene TRBV6-5 combines with J gene TRBJ2-7; 7 nucleotides agree with TRBD1. This CDR3 contains 14 residues. Germline V gene sequence: CDR1 MNHEY, CDR2 SVGAGI. Trimming took 6 bases from V and 6 from J; bases not matched to a gene: 11. The chain's CDR3 is CASSFTGEQGEQYF. The CDR3 nucleotides are TGTGCCAGCAGCTTCACAGGGGAGCAAGGCGAGCAGTACTTC.

This clone was recorded a few times. The rearrangement joins TRBV4-3 to TRBJ2-3; a possible D gene is TRBD2 (6 bases). V shed 4 bases and J shed 5 bases, with 13 bases lying between them. The V gene's germline CDR1 is LGHNA and CDR2 YSLEER. The length of the CDR3 is 14 residues. CDR3 bases: TGCGCCAGCAGCCCGGGACTCCTCGAAGATACGCAGTATTTT. Translating gives CASSPGLLEDTQYF.

The chain carries TRBV19 and TRBJ2-1, with D perhaps matching TRBD2 (5 bases). The CDR3 runs to 15 residues. Germline V CDR1 and CDR2: LNHDA, SQIVND (reference sequence). The V gene lost 2 bases and the J gene lost 2 bases, with 10 bases spanning the gap. The CDR3 loop reads CASSIPEGPYNEQFF. The DNA of the CDR3 is TGTGCCAGTAGTATACCAGAGGGCCCCTACAATGAGCAGTTCTTC.

This clone showed up just once. The CDR3 reads CASSLPPDRGTPIYF. As DNA, the CDR3 is TGTGCCAGCAGCTTACCCCCGGACAGGGGTACTCCCATATATTTT. The J gene is TRBJ1-3, the V gene TRBV7-9; 9 bases match TRBD1. Looked up from germline, CDR1 is SEHNR and CDR2 is FQNEAQ (reference sequence). The V and J ends lost 2 bases and 11 bases, in that order; junction bases with no gene match: 10. The CDR3 consists of 15 residues.

J is TRBJ1-4 and V is TRBV6-1; 8 bases are shared with TRBD1. Germline-derived CDR1 and CDR2 are MNHNS and SASEGT. This CDR3 contains 15 residues. J was trimmed by 4 bases and V by 4 bases; bases with no gene match: 5. The CDR3 DNA reads as TGTGCCAGCAGTGGCCAGGGGGCAGGTAATGAAAAACTGTTTTTT. Protein product: CASSGQGAGNEKLFF.

This sequence joins TRBV6-6 and TRBJ1-5; the D gene is possibly TRBD1 (5 bases). Germline values: CDR1 MNHNY, CDR2 SVGAGI (reference sequence). This CDR3 comprises 15 residues. Between the trimmed V and J ends, which lost 3 bases and 7 bases, there was a span of 16 bases. The DNA of the CDR3 is TGTGCCAGCAGTTATGGGGGTGGGGTAAAACAGCCCCAGCATTTT. This encodes CASSYGGGVKQPQHF.

This chain uses TRBV7-2 with TRBJ2-7, with D perhaps matching TRBD1 (5 bases). From germline, CDR1 is SGHTA and CDR2 FQGNSA. V lost 5 bases, J lost 2 bases, and 10 bases lay in between. The length of the CDR3 is 13 residues. In nucleotides, the CDR3 is TGTGCCAGCAGCCAACAGGCCACCTACGAGCAGTACTTC. It yields the protein CASSQQATYEQYF.

The chain recombines TRBV25-1 with TRBJ2-1, with D possibly called TRBD1 or TRBD2 (5 bases each). From germline, CDR1 is MGHDK and CDR2 SYGVNS. CDR3 length: 11 residues. V shed 7 bases and J shed 10 bases, with 11 bases lying between them. The CDR3 sequence is CASNPRDEQFF. CDR3 bases: TGTGCCAGCAACCCCCGGGACGAGCAGTTCTTC.

The gene calls are TRBV6-5 and TRBJ2-1, with a weak D call TRBD2 (6 bases). CDR3 length: 15 residues. V lost 6 bases and J lost 6, with 18 bases in between. Germline V lookup: CDR1 MNHEY, CDR2 SVGAGI. The CDR3, as DNA: TGTGCCAGCAGCCCTCTAGCGCTCGGGATCAATGAGCAGTTCTTC. Its protein product is CASSPLALGINEQFF.

The rearrangement uses TRBV11-3 and TRBJ2-7, with TRBD1 matching 9 bases. The CDR3 covers 16 residues. V shed 1 base and J 2 bases; nucleotides not matched to a gene: 6. Germline V CDR1 and CDR2: SGHNT, YENEEA. As DNA, the CDR3 is TGTGCCAGCAGCTTAGGCGGGACAGGGACTCCCTACGAGCAGTACTTC. Its protein product is CASSLGGTGTPYEQYF.

J is TRBJ2-3 and V is TRBV11-2, with 8 bases lining up with TRBD1. CDR1 is SGHAT and CDR2 is FQNNGV in the germline V gene. V was clipped by 2 bases and J by 1 base; unmatched bases: 5. There are 16 residues in the CDR3. The CDR3 DNA reads as TGTGCCAGCAGCTTACTTCAGGGGGCGCGCACAGATACGCAGTATTTT. Its translation is CASSLLQGARTDTQYF. Full variable domain (remainder filled in from reference TRBV11-2 and TRBJ2-3): EAGVAQSPRYKIIEKRQSVAFWCNPISGHATLYWYQQILGQGPKLLIQFQNNGVVDDSQLPKDRFSAERLKGVDSTLKIQPAKLEDSAVYLCASSLLQGARTDTQYFGPGTRLTVL.

The chain recombines TRBV27 with TRBJ2-1; a weak D match, TRBD2 (5 bases). The CDR3 totals 14 residues. The germline V gene encodes CDR1 MNHEY and CDR2 SMNVEV (reference sequence). Trimming cost V 7 bases and J 9 bases, with 19 bases left between them. CDR3: CASISGRPGGEQFF. The DNA of the CDR3 is TGTGCCAGCATATCAGGCCGCCCCGGAGGTGAGCAGTTCTTC.

This clone has only one observation. The CDR3 DNA sequence: TGTGCCAGCAATCCCGACGGCAGCCCACGGCCCCAGCATTTT. Protein sequence: CASNPDGSPRPQHF. This chain joins TRBV6-5 and TRBJ1-5; D is unresolved. The germline V and J ends were trimmed by 7 bases and 9 bases, with 19 bases remaining between them. The CDR3 loop spans 14 amino acids. Germline CDR1 MNHEY, CDR2 SVGAGI.

V gene TRBV7-3 combines with J gene TRBJ2-2; 7 bases are shared with TRBD2. CDR1 and CDR2 (germline): SGHTA, FQGTGA. The CDR3 consists of 17 residues. The V gene end was trimmed by 5 bases and the J gene end by 4 bases; junction bases not matched to a gene: 13. The CDR3 region is CASSPPGRRVGTGELFF. The CDR3 DNA reads as TGTGCCAGCAGCCCCCCCGGGAGGAGGGTCGGCACCGGGGAGCTGTTTTTT.

DNA of the CDR3: TGCAGCGTTATCGAACAGGGGGCAGCGGAGCAGTACTTC. It translates to CSVIEQGAAEQYF. V usage is TRBV29-1 and J usage is TRBJ2-7, with TRBD1 matching over 9 bases. The CDR3 totals 13 residues. Germline lookup yields CDR1 SQVTM and CDR2 ANQGSEA. Trimming cost V 5 bases and J 7 bases; bases outside gene matches: 9.

V is TRBV10-3 and J is TRBJ2-7; D may be TRBD1 (5 bases). Germline V gene sequence: CDR1 ENHRY, CDR2 SYGVKD. The CDR3 has 13 amino acids. The ends were cut back, 4 bases at V and 5 bases at J, with 12 bases in the middle. CDR3 DNA sequence: TGTGCCATCAGTGGGGGCCCCCATGACGAGCAGTACTTC. This translates into CAISGGPHDEQYF.

The chain couples TRBV6-1 to TRBJ2-7; 7 bases align to TRBD2. From germline, CDR1 is MNHNS and CDR2 SASEGT. This CDR3 is 14 amino acids long. The trim removed 6 bases at V and 7 bases at J, leaving 12 bases unmatched. The CDR3 DNA sequence: TGTGCCAGCAGCCACGGGGGGAGGATTGGAGAGCAGTACTTC. Encoded protein: CASSHGGRIGEQYF.

The rearrangement uses TRBV10-1 and TRBJ2-1; 13 nucleotides agree with TRBD2. The CDR3 loop spans 14 amino acids. V gave up 3 bases and J gave up 10 bases; unmatched junction bases: 3. The V gene's germline CDR1 is WNHNN and CDR2 SYGVQD (reference sequence). In DNA form, the CDR3 reads TGCGCCAGCAGTGACTTGACTAGCGGGAGGGAGCAGTTCTTC. Its translation: CASSDLTSGREQFF.

The V call is TRBV19, the J call TRBJ1-2; D is undetermined. This CDR3 has 14 amino acids. CDR1 LNHDA and CDR2 SQIVND come from the germline V gene (reference sequence). The ends were cut back, 5 bases at V and 4 bases at J, with 14 bases in the middle. As DNA, the CDR3 is TGTGCCAGTAGTCGAAGACAAACGGGCTATGGCTACACCTTC. Its protein is CASSRRQTGYGYTF.

The gene calls are TRBV6-5 and TRBJ1-2; D is uncertain. The V gene's germline CDR1 is MNHEY and CDR2 SVGAGI. This CDR3 has 14 residues. V was trimmed by 3 bases and J by 9 bases, leaving 17 bases between them. CDR3 nucleotides: TGTGCCAGCAGTTATTCTGGCCGGGAAGACAGCTACACCTTC. It translates to CASSYSGREDSYTF.

This chain links TRBV7-2 with TRBJ1-5; 7 nucleotides line up with TRBD1. The V gene end was trimmed by 0 bases and the J gene end by 7 bases; junction bases not matched to a gene: 9. Germline V gene sequence: CDR1 SGHTA, CDR2 FQGNSA. This CDR3 spans 16 amino acids. The CDR3 region is CASSLAGTQGGQPQHF. The CDR3 nucleotides are TGTGCCAGCAGCTTAGCCGGGACCCAGGGGGGACAGCCCCAGCATTTT.

The rearrangement uses TRBV28 and TRBJ1-1; D remains ambiguous. The germline V and J ends were trimmed by 6 bases and 0 bases, with 11 bases remaining between them. Per germline, CDR1 MDHEN and CDR2 SYDVKM. The CDR3 is made up of 14 amino acids. CDR3 bases: TGTGCCAGCAGCCTAGGACGGGTGAACACTGAAGCTTTCTTT. Translating it yields CASSLGRVNTEAFF.

V gene TRBV5-6 combines with J gene TRBJ2-1; perhaps TRBD1 as D (6 bases). CDR1 and CDR2 (germline): SGHDT, YYEEEE. The CDR3 runs to 15 residues. V shed 2 bases and J shed 10 bases, with 19 bases lying between them. CDR3 residues: CASSFGNTGRKEQFF. CDR3 sequence (DNA): TGTGCCAGCAGCTTTGGGAATACAGGGCGGAAGGAGCAGTTCTTC.